These T cell receptor beta chains were read from a single sample in a study of regulatory T cells in long-lasting Graves disease. TCRdb independently ran MiXCR on the multiplex PCR reads; one entry per CDR3 protein. The sample has about 360,000 distinct CDR3 sequences, 15% to 20% seen once. The data were also submitted as part of a second study, on T cells in Graves' hyperthyroidism and ophthalmopathy.

The sample here was peripheral blood mononuclear cells (PBMCs), taken at new diagnosis, from a patient treated with antithyroid drugs. These receptors were taken from a woman under 30 with Graves disease. Both conserved end residues are part of each CDR3. A D gene is named only where the DNA matches it firmly. Clone size is given for some rows only: seen once, a few or many times, or a class if the clone is expanded.

D gene	CDR3 length	clone size	V gene	J gene	CDR3 protein	CDR3 DNA
TRBD2	17	many	TRBV3-1	TRBJ2-2	CASSKGTSGGNTGELFF	TGTGCCAGCAGCAAAGGGACTAGCGGGGGGAACACCGGGGAGCTGTTTTTT
TRBD2	16	.	TRBV5-4	TRBJ2-7	CASSFYIREGAYEQYF	TGTGCCAGCAGCTTTTATATTCGGGAGGGGGCCTACGAGCAGTACTTC
.	13	many	TRBV6-1	TRBJ1-1	CASSELGFAEAFF	TGTGCCAGCAGTGAATTGGGGTTTGCTGAAGCTTTCTTT
.	18	many	TRBV7-8	TRBJ2-4	CASSELVTGPLAKNIQYF	TGTGCCAGCAGCGAACTTGTCACAGGGCCACTAGCCAAAAACATTCAGTACTTC
TRBD1	16	.	TRBV10-1	TRBJ1-1	CASSPGPGQGATEAFF	TGCGCCAGCAGCCCTGGACCGGGACAGGGCGCGACTGAAGCTTTCTTT
TRBD1	14	few	TRBV20-1	TRBJ2-7	CSALIPGQGDEQYF	TGCAGTGCTCTAATCCCGGGACAGGGGGACGAGCAGTACTTC
.	15	many	TRBV11-2	TRBJ2-1	CASRTMGVKYNEQFF	TGTGCCAGCAGAACCATGGGAGTGAAGTACAATGAGCAGTTCTTC
.	13	many	TRBV6-2/TRBV6-3	TRBJ2-2	CASSYAQPGELFF	TGTGCCAGCAGTTACGCCCAACCCGGGGAGCTGTTTTTT
TRBD2	13	.	TRBV5-1	TRBJ2-3	CASREGGSDTQYF	TGCGCCAGCCGGGAGGGGGGAAGTGATACGCAGTATTTT
TRBD1	15	many	TRBV30	TRBJ2-3	CAWSVRTGRTDTQYF	TGTGCCTGGAGTGTACGGACAGGGAGGACAGATACGCAGTATTTT
.	14	few	TRBV7-9	TRBJ2-2	CASSLDTSPGELFF	TGTGCCAGCAGCTTAGATACCTCCCCCGGGGAGCTGTTTTTT
.	14	few	TRBV25-1	TRBJ1-1	CASRETGLNTEAFF	TGTGCCAGTAGAGAAACAGGGTTGAACACTGAAGCTTTCTTT
TRBD2	17	.	TRBV4-2	TRBJ2-6	CASSHGGGDSGANVLTF	TGTGCCAGCAGCCACGGCGGGGGTGACTCTGGGGCCAACGTCCTGACTTTC
.	14	few	TRBV5-1	TRBJ1-1	CASTMAAFNTEAFF	TGCGCCAGCACGATGGCCGCGTTTAACACTGAAGCTTTCTTT
.	11	.	TRBV20-1	TRBJ1-2	CSASNAYGYTF	TGCAGTGCTAGTAACGCCTATGGCTACACCTTC
.	13	many	TRBV7-9	TRBJ2-5	CASSPTGSETQYF	TGTGCCAGCAGCCCCACGGGGTCGGAGACCCAGTACTTC
TRBD1	15	many	TRBV3-1	TRBJ2-1	CASSQGPQGATEQFF	TGTGCCAGCAGCCAAGGGCCCCAGGGGGCGACTGAGCAGTTCTTC
.	14	.	TRBV13	TRBJ2-5	CASSLIGGPETQYF	TGTGCCAGCAGCTTAATCGGGGGCCCGGAGACCCAGTACTTC
.	15	.	TRBV6-2/TRBV6-3	TRBJ1-5	CASSPSRRTNQPQHF	TGTGCCAGCAGCCCTTCCCGACGGACCAATCAGCCCCAGCATTTT
.	18	.	TRBV10-1	TRBJ2-7	CASSDLGVIGDQPYEQYF	TGCGCCAGCAGTGACCTTGGGGTAATTGGCGATCAACCCTACGAGCAGTACTTC
.	17	few	TRBV5-6	TRBJ2-7	CASSLGLGAQEGYEQYF	TGTGCCAGCAGCTTGGGCTTAGGCGCGCAGGAAGGGTACGAGCAGTACTTC
TRBD1	13	.	TRBV20-1	TRBJ1-2	CSSPGGQGYGYTF	TGCAGCTCACCGGGCGGACAGGGATATGGCTACACCTTC
.	16	many	TRBV2	TRBJ2-1	CASSDFNGSPGNEQFF	TGTGCCAGCAGCGATTTTAACGGCTCTCCGGGCAATGAGCAGTTCTTC
.	12	few	TRBV20-1	TRBJ1-1	CSALKGETEAFF	TGCAGTGCTCTCAAGGGGGAGACTGAAGCTTTCTTT
.	13	many	TRBV12-3/TRBV12-4	TRBJ1-6	CASSPDRFTPLHF	TGTGCCAGCAGCCCAGACAGGTTCACACCCCTCCACTTT
.	14	many	TRBV20-1	TRBJ2-3	CSAPSAGTGDTQYF	TGCAGTGCCCCCAGCGCGGGCACGGGAGATACGCAGTATTTT
TRBD2	15	many	TRBV13	TRBJ2-3	CASSSSRGTGDTQYF	TGTGCCAGCAGCTCATCGCGGGGGACCGGGGATACGCAGTATTTT
.	14	.	TRBV20-1	TRBJ1-5	CSARDGGENQPQHF	TGCAGTGCTAGAGATGGGGGTGAAAATCAGCCCCAGCATTTT
.	14	many	TRBV7-9	TRBJ2-7	CASSLNRAPYEQYF	TGTGCCAGCAGCTTAAACCGGGCCCCCTACGAGCAGTACTTC
TRBD2	18	many	TRBV6-5	TRBJ2-5	CASSYSLAGGRYQETQYF	TGTGCCAGCAGTTACTCCCTAGCGGGGGGGAGGTACCAAGAGACCCAGTACTTC
.	12	.	TRBV28	TRBJ2-7	CASKKELGEQYF	TGTGCCAGCAAGAAGGAGCTGGGCGAGCAGTACTTC
.	16	few	TRBV4-1	TRBJ1-6	CASSQWQEARNSPLHF	TGCGCCAGCAGCCAATGGCAGGAGGCTAGGAATTCACCCCTCCACTTT
.	16	many	TRBV2	TRBJ2-7	CASSGADRYLSYEQYF	TGTGCCAGCAGTGGTGCCGACAGGTACCTATCCTACGAGCAGTACTTC
.	16	few	TRBV14	TRBJ2-7	CASSQGVPGTYYEQYF	TGTGCCAGCAGCCAAGGGGTACCGGGAACCTACTACGAGCAGTACTTC
.	13	.	TRBV6-1	TRBJ1-2	CASSPRDTYGYTF	TGTGCCAGCAGTCCCCGGGACACCTATGGCTACACCTTC
.	14	many	TRBV6-1	TRBJ1-2	CASSEHRSNYGYTF	TGTGCCAGCAGTGAACACAGGAGTAACTATGGCTACACCTTC
.	15	many	TRBV3-1	TRBJ1-3	CASSQFLLGGNTIYF	TGTGCCAGCAGCCAATTCTTATTGGGCGGGAACACCATATATTTT
.	13	.	TRBV19	TRBJ1-2	CASSGPDSRGYTF	TGTGCCAGTAGTGGCCCGGACAGTCGCGGCTACACCTTC
TRBD1	14	many	TRBV5-1	TRBJ1-2	CASSITGENYGYTF	TGCGCCAGCAGCATAACAGGGGAGAACTATGGCTACACCTTC
.	13	many	TRBV7-2	TRBJ2-5	CASSFWVQETQYF	TGTGCCAGCAGCTTCTGGGTACAAGAGACCCAGTACTTC
TRBD1	14	.	TRBV7-8	TRBJ2-1	CASSLRGQYNEQFF	TGTGCCAGCAGCTTAAGGGGACAGTACAATGAGCAGTTCTTC
.	13	.	TRBV12-3/TRBV12-4	TRBJ1-5	CASTVSGNQPQHF	TGTGCCAGCACCGTGTCAGGGAATCAGCCCCAGCATTTT
TRBD1	12	many	TRBV29-1	TRBJ2-7	CSGNRGYREQYF	TGCAGCGGGAACAGGGGATATAGGGAGCAGTACTTC
.	11	many	TRBV28	TRBJ2-7	CASSFRGEQYF	TGTGCCAGCAGTTTTCGGGGCGAGCAGTACTTC